The 3 T cell receptor beta chains below all came from one sample that was sequenced in a study of OX40 agonist ivuxolimab in advanced cancers. The library was obtained by the immunoSEQ multiplex PCR assay. The table was pulled from immuneACCESS by TCRdb, which kept in-frame rearrangements only. Such tables lose some clones; where checked, under half of the loss comes from unresolved V genes, and the rest has no known cause. This sample has 12,000 or so clones in its table, and less than 90% of those were observed once. Jointly, the top ten make up roughly 10% of the sample. This specimen consisted of CD4+ or CD8+ T cells sorted from blood, obtained in a trial of the OX40 agonist ivuxolimab. The source of these receptors is an adult with an advanced solid tumor such as melanoma, head and neck, liver or kidney cancer.

The chain carries TRBV5-6 and TRBJ1-2, with 7 nucleotides matching TRBD1. With 0 bases clipped from V and 4 bases from J, the junction kept 6 bases outside the gene matches. The CDR3 has 15 amino acids. Germline V gene sequence: CDR1 SGHDT, CDR2 YYEEEE. CDR3 sequence: CASSLETGLGYGYTF. DNA for the CDR3: TGTGCCAGCAGCTTGGAGACAGGGCTTGGCTATGGCTACACCTTC. Together with reference TRBV5-6 and TRBJ1-2, the CDR3 gives the full variable domain: DAGVTQSPTHLIKTRGQQVTLRCSPKSGHDTVSWYQQALGQGPQFIFQYYEEEERQRGNFPDRFSGHQFPNYSSELNVNALLLGDSALYLCASSLETGLGYGYTFGSGTRLTVV.

The chain joins TRBV27 to TRBJ2-5; tentative D call: TRBD2 (6 bases). CDR3 size: 14 residues. Trimming removed 0 bases at V and 4 bases at J, with 9 bases between. Germline-derived CDR1 and CDR2 are MNHEY and SMNVEV (reference sequence). CDR3 sequence reads: CASSLSASAETQYF. CDR3 bases: TGTGCCAGCAGTTTATCCGCTAGCGCAGAGACCCAGTACTTC.

J is TRBJ1-1 and V is TRBV19; TRBD1 might be the D (6 bases). CDR3 length: 14 amino acids. Trimming cost V 1 base and J 5 bases, with 11 bases left between them. CDR1 and CDR2 from the germline V gene are LNHDA and SQIVND (reference sequence). The CDR3 DNA sequence: TGTGCCAGTAGTATAGGGGGGCTGGGAACTGAAGCTTTCTTT. Protein: CASSIGGLGTEAFF.